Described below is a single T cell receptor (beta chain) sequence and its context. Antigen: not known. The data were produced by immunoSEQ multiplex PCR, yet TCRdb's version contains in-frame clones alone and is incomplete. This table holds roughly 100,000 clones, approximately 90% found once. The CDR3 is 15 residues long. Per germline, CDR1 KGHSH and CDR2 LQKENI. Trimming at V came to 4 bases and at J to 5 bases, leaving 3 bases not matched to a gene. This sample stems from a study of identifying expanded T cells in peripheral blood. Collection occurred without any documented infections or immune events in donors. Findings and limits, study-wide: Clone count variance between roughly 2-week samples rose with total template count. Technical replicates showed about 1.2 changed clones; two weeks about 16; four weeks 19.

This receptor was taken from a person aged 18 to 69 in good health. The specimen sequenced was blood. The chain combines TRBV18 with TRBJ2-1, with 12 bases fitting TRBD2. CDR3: CASSRGLAGDNEQFF. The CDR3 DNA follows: TGTGCCAGCTCACGGGGACTAGCGGGCGACAATGAGCAGTTCTTC.